The next 32 T cell receptor beta chains were all read from a single sample in a study of T-cell reconstitution after alpha-beta-depleted transplantation in children. A TCRbeta library incorporating unique molecular identifiers was prepared. TCRdb re-derived calls from the PCR reads in MiXCR, one entry per CDR3 protein. This table holds approximately 210,000 distinct CDR3 sequences, about 14% found once. The source material was PBMCs from the stem cell graft donor, sampled from the stem cell graft. The source is a human donor who donated a stem cell graft to a child with acute lymphoblastic leukemia.

This clonotype was counted only a few times. V gene TRBV12-3 or TRBV12-4 combines with J gene TRBJ2-7; no definite D call. The CDR3 contains 13 residues. V was clipped by 2 bases and J by 2 bases, with 7 bases between them. This chain's CDR3 is CASSLMGTYEQYF. The CDR3 coding sequence is TGTGCCAGCAGTTTAATGGGGACCTACGAGCAGTACTTC.

The chain is built from TRBV20-1 and TRBJ1-5; D remains ambiguous. Germline V lookup: CDR1 DFQATT, CDR2 SNEGSKA (reference sequence). Trimming stripped 4 bases from V and 0 bases from J, with 4 bases between. CDR3 length: 12 residues. CDR3 sequence reads: CSAKRSNQPQHF. The DNA for the CDR3 is TGCAGTGCTAAGCGTAGCAATCAGCCCCAGCATTTT.

This clonotype has at least ten counts. V is TRBV5-1 and J is TRBJ2-5; 9 bases are a match to TRBD2. V shed 0 bases and J 5 bases; nucleotides not matched to a gene: 14. CDR3 length: 18 amino acids. Per germline, CDR1 SGHRS and CDR2 YFSETQ. DNA of the CDR3: TGCGCCAGCAGCTTGGGTGATCGAGGTGCGGGAGGGTTTGAGACCCAGTACTTC. Its translation is CASSLGDRGAGGFETQYF.

This clonotype was detected ten times or more. This chain uses TRBV29-1 with TRBJ2-7, with a possible D match to TRBD2 (5 bases). There are 13 residues in the CDR3. V was pared by 4 bases and J by 1 base, with 11 bases between. CDR1 is SQVTM and CDR2 is ANQGSEA in the germline V gene. CDR3: CSVVAGGSYEQYF. DNA for the CDR3: TGCAGCGTTGTGGCGGGTGGGTCCTACGAGCAGTACTTC.

This clonotype occurred many times. The V gene is TRBV5-1, the J gene TRBJ2-2; no reliable D call. Per the germline V gene, CDR1 is SGHRS and CDR2 is YFSETQ. The CDR3 consists of 14 residues. Trimming removed 3 bases from V and 4 bases from J, with 10 bases in between. CDR3 in DNA: TGCGCCAGCAGCTCCCGGGCCGGCACCGGGGAGCTGTTTTTT. It codes for CASSSRAGTGELFF.

This clonotype was counted between two and nine times. The V gene is TRBV5-8, the J gene TRBJ2-4; possibly TRBD1 for D (5 bases). The CDR3 contains 13 residues. Trimming shortened V by 0 bases and J by 6 bases, and 7 bases separated the two germline ends. Germline V gives CDR1 SGHTS, CDR2 YDEGEE. The DNA of the CDR3 is TGTGCCAGCAGCTTGGGAAGGGGAAACATTCAGTACTTC. It codes for CASSLGRGNIQYF.

This clonotype was observed many times. The CDR3 sequence is CAWSVSQGKHYGYTF. CDR3 coding DNA: TGTGCCTGGAGTGTTTCCCAGGGGAAGCACTATGGCTACACCTTC. The chain carries TRBV30 and TRBJ1-2; D might be TRBD1 (6 bases). Germline lookup yields CDR1 GTSNPN and CDR2 SVGIG (reference sequence). The CDR3 sequence is 15 residues long. The ends were cut back, 0 bases at V and 3 bases at J, with 14 bases in the middle.

There are many counts of this clonotype. The rearrangement joins TRBV20-1 to TRBJ2-1, with D unresolved. The CDR3 spans 16 residues. CDR1 DFQATT and CDR2 SNEGSKA come from the germline V gene (reference sequence). V lost 3 bases and J lost 0, with 15 bases in between. The CDR3, as DNA: TGCAGTGCTAGTGATATGGTGCTCAGCTCCTACAATGAGCAGTTCTTC. Protein sequence: CSASDMVLSSYNEQFF.

This clonotype has ten or more counts. The chain recombines TRBV19 with TRBJ2-1; 7 bases are a match to TRBD2. Trimming cost V 4 bases and J 9 bases; bases outside gene matches: 6. CDR3 length: 13 amino acids. Germline CDR1 LNHDA, CDR2 SQIVND (reference sequence). As DNA, the CDR3 is TGTGCCAGTAGTAGCGGGAGCCGAGTTGAGCAGTTCTTC. Translated, it gives CASSSGSRVEQFF.

On this clonotype itself: This could be a read error, since a much larger clone is one nucleotide away. This CDR3 reads CASISGLAGDTQYF. The CDR3 bases are TGCGCCAGCATTTCGGGACTAGCGGGAGATACGCAGTATTTT. The rearrangement uses TRBV5-1 and TRBJ2-3; 12 bases agree with TRBD2. Looked up from germline, CDR1 is SGHRS and CDR2 is YFSETQ. The V and J ends lost 6 bases and 5 bases, in that order; junction bases with no gene match: 4. The length of the CDR3 is 14 residues.

This clonotype was recorded many times. The chain carries TRBV20-1 and TRBJ2-1; D is unclear. V lost 1 base and J lost 6, with 10 bases in between. The CDR3 spans 13 residues. The germline gives CDR1 DFQATT, CDR2 SNEGSKA (reference sequence). The CDR3 protein is CSARVPPRNEQFF. CDR3 bases: TGCAGTGCTAGAGTTCCCCCCCGCAATGAGCAGTTCTTC.

In this sample, this clonotype turned up many times. The J gene is TRBJ2-2, the V gene TRBV5-1; TRBD1 matches 7 bases. CDR3 length equals 15 residues. The V and J ends lost 4 bases and 6 bases, in that order; junction bases with no gene match: 9. CDR1 is SGHRS, CDR2 YFSETQ, per germline. CDR3 protein: CASSVNRGGPGELFF. As DNA, the CDR3 is TGCGCCAGCAGCGTGAACAGGGGCGGCCCCGGGGAGCTGTTTTTT.

Many counts were recorded for this clonotype. The chain uses TRBV6-5 and TRBJ2-1; D ambiguous. Germline values: CDR1 MNHEY, CDR2 SVGAGI. V gave up 2 bases and J gave up 3 bases, with 5 bases separating them. The CDR3 is made up of 13 amino acids. CDR3 residues: CASSYKIYNEQFF. In DNA, the CDR3 is TGTGCCAGCAGTTACAAAATCTACAATGAGCAGTTCTTC.

This clonotype occurred many times. The chain combines TRBV6-5 with TRBJ2-3; 10 bases line up with TRBD2. Germline V gives CDR1 MNHEY, CDR2 SVGAGI. The CDR3 length is 16 residues. With V trimmed by 1 base and J by 3 bases, 4 bases remained unmatched. The CDR3 nucleotides are TGTGCCAGCAGTTACTTAGCGGGAGGTAGGACAGATACGCAGTATTTT. Protein product: CASSYLAGGRTDTQYF.

This clonotype appeared many times. V is TRBV12-3 or TRBV12-4 and J is TRBJ1-4, with D tentatively TRBD1 (6 bases). Trimming left V 7 bases short and J 5 bases short, with 14 bases between. This CDR3 contains 14 residues. CDR3 residues: CASTEDRNNEKLFF. The CDR3 DNA is TGTGCCAGCACCGAGGACAGAAACAATGAAAAACTGTTTTTT.

This clonotype was found a few times. V gene TRBV19 combines with J gene TRBJ1-1; D not resolved. The CDR3 contains 13 residues. Germline values: CDR1 LNHDA, CDR2 SQIVND (reference sequence). The V end lost 9 bases, the J end lost 4 bases, and 15 bases lay between the germline ends. CDR3 amino acids: CASLTTRGTEAFF. The CDR3 nucleotides read TGTGCCAGCCTAACGACCCGGGGCACTGAAGCTTTCTTT.

The rearrangement joins TRBV7-9 to TRBJ2-2, with TRBD1 as a possible D gene (5 bases). V was shortened by 3 bases and J by 0 bases, with 11 bases between the two germline ends. The CDR3 covers 16 residues. Germline loops: CDR1 SEHNR, CDR2 FQNEAQ (reference sequence). The CDR3 region has the DNA TGTGCCAGCAGCTTCCGGGCCAGGGCGAACACCGGGGAGCTGTTTTTT. This sequence encodes CASSFRARANTGELFF.

This clonotype was detected ten times or more. The V and J genes are TRBV12-3 or TRBV12-4 and TRBJ2-3, with 11 bases matching TRBD1. This CDR3 region has 15 residues. J gave up 6 bases and V 1 base, and 3 bases lay outside the gene matches. The CDR3 sequence is CASSLGTGGSDTQYF. The DNA for the CDR3 is TGTGCCAGCAGTTTAGGGACAGGGGGCTCGGATACGCAGTATTTT.

Worth noting for this clonotype: Since a much larger clone is just one base distant, this may be a read error. The rearrangement joins TRBV5-5 to TRBJ2-5; perhaps TRBD1 as D (6 bases). V gave up 1 base and J gave up 3 bases, with 16 bases separating them. Germline CDR1 reads SGHKS; CDR2 reads YYEKEE (reference sequence). This CDR3 has 16 residues. The CDR3 bases are TGTGCCAGCAGCTTGCCGCAGGGGACCATAGAAGAGACCCAGTACTTC. This sequence encodes CASSLPQGTIEETQYF.

This clonotype was counted at least ten times. The chain joins TRBV10-3 to TRBJ2-1; either TRBD1 or TRBD2 may fit D (5 bases each). Germline CDR1 ENHRY, CDR2 SYGVKD. This CDR3 is 13 amino acids long. With 11 bases removed from V and 4 bases from J, the gap between germline ends came to 15 bases. The CDR3 DNA follows: TGTGCCGCCGCCGGGACGAAATACAATGAGCAGTTCTTC. This gives the protein CAAAGTKYNEQFF.

Ten or more counts support this clonotype. The chain is built from TRBV11-2 and TRBJ2-4, with TRBD1 identical over 7 bases. The CDR3 is 13 amino acids. V was pared by 3 bases and J by 7 bases, with 3 bases of the junction left unmatched. Germline V lookup: CDR1 SGHAT, CDR2 FQNNGV. CDR3 protein: CASSFQGVNIQYF. The CDR3 DNA sequence: TGTGCCAGCAGCTTTCAGGGGGTCAACATTCAGTACTTC.

This clonotype was recorded many times. The V gene is TRBV5-1, the J gene TRBJ2-4; D remains ambiguous. This CDR3 has 14 amino acids. Trimming cost V 0 bases and J 8 bases, with 12 bases left between them. The germline CDR1 and CDR2 sequences are SGHRS and YFSETQ. CDR3 loop: CASSLANGNYIQYF. The CDR3 DNA is TGCGCCAGCAGCTTGGCCAATGGGAACTACATTCAGTACTTC.

The table lists this clonotype with many counts. The V and J genes are TRBV5-6 and TRBJ1-6; the match to TRBD1 covers 9 bases. V shed 1 base, J shed 4 bases, and the junction held 3 bases outside the gene matches. Germline loops: CDR1 SGHDT, CDR2 YYEEEE. The CDR3 length is 16 residues. CDR3 coding DNA: TGTGCCAGCAGCTTGACCGGGACAGGGTATAATTCACCCCTCCACTTT. Translating gives CASSLTGTGYNSPLHF.

This clonotype showed up just a few times. The chain recombines TRBV5-6 with TRBJ1-2; 12 bases are a match to TRBD1. This CDR3 is built from 16 residues. J was trimmed by 2 bases and V by 6 bases; bases with no gene match: 8. Germline CDR1 reads SGHDT; CDR2 reads YYEEEE. The chain's CDR3 is CASNPGTGGVNYGYTF. The CDR3, as DNA: TGTGCCAGCAACCCCGGGACAGGGGGCGTCAACTATGGCTACACCTTC. Looking up the rest from reference TRBV5-6 and TRBJ1-2 gives the full variable domain: DAGVTQSPTHLIKTRGQQVTLRCSPKSGHDTVSWYQQALGQGPQFIFQYYEEEERQRGNFPDRFSGHQFPNYSSELNVNALLLGDSALYLCASNPGTGGVNYGYTFGSGTRLTVV.

Many counts were recorded for this clonotype. The chain uses TRBV10-3 and TRBJ1-5, with D unresolved. Germline V lookup: CDR1 ENHRY, CDR2 SYGVKD. This CDR3 is built from 14 residues. Between the trimmed V and J ends, which lost 5 bases and 2 bases, there was a span of 10 bases. CDR3 DNA: TGTGCCATCAGTTTGGACGGTGGCAATCAGCCCCAGCATTTT. It yields the protein CAISLDGGNQPQHF.

This clonotype was recorded at least ten times. The chain has TRBV20-1 and TRBJ1-5, with a tentative D call TRBD1 (5 bases). Germline CDR1 and CDR2: DFQATT and SNEGSKA (reference sequence). Trimming removed 2 bases at V and 6 bases at J, with 14 bases between. This CDR3 contains 14 residues. CDR3 region: CSARPGQGGQPQHF. The DNA for the CDR3 is TGCAGTGCTAGACCCGGGCAGGGTGGTCAGCCCCAGCATTTT.

This clonotype has a count of ten or more. The CDR3 loop reads CSADSGSGNIQYF. As DNA, the CDR3 is TGCAGTGCTGACTCCGGGTCGGGAAACATTCAGTACTTC. The chain uses TRBV20-1 and TRBJ2-4; D ambiguous. CDR1 DFQATT and CDR2 SNEGSKA come from the germline V gene (reference sequence). With 5 bases removed from V and 6 bases from J, the gap between germline ends came to 14 bases. The CDR3 totals 13 residues.

The chain couples TRBV20-1 to TRBJ2-1; 9 bases agree with TRBD1. The ends lost 5 bases at V and 8 bases at J; junction bases unmatched: 25. The CDR3 is made up of 19 amino acids. Germline V CDR1 and CDR2: DFQATT, SNEGSKA (reference sequence). Here the CDR3 DNA reads TGCAGTGCTCAATCCTCAGTCCCGGGACAGGGAATGAATTTCTATGAGCAGTTCTTC. It translates to CSAQSSVPGQGMNFYEQFF.

With respect to this clonotype: A read error may produce the germline difference seen at one junction end. In DNA form, the CDR3 reads TGCAGCCTTGACAGGGACCAAGAGACCCAGTACTTC. Translated: CSLDRDQETQYF. This chain links TRBV29-1 with TRBJ2-5; 7 bases line up with TRBD1. Germline CDR1 and CDR2: SQVTM and ANQGSEA. This CDR3 is built from 12 residues.

The chain joins TRBV20-1 to TRBJ1-1, with D possibly TRBD1 on 5 matching bases. The CDR3 is 13 amino acids. Trimming shortened V by 3 bases and J by 1 base, and 9 bases separated the two germline ends. Germline V gene lookup returns CDR1 DFQATT and CDR2 SNEGSKA (reference sequence). The CDR3 region is CSARDTGNTEAFF. The CDR3 DNA follows: TGCAGTGCTAGGGACACAGGGAACACTGAAGCTTTCTTT.

A note on this clonotype: The junction and the germline gene differ at one end; a read error may be behind it. The V call is TRBV20-1, the J call TRBJ2-1; 10 nucleotides align to TRBD2. This CDR3 comprises 14 residues. The germline gives CDR1 DFQATT, CDR2 SNEGSKA (reference sequence). The CDR3 region has the DNA TGCAGTGATAGAGGACTAGCGGTCTACAATGAGCAGTTCTTC. Residues: CSDRGLAVYNEQFF.

This clonotype was seen at least ten times. The chain joins TRBV20-1 to TRBJ1-1; D call uncertain. CDR1 and CDR2 (germline): DFQATT, SNEGSKA (reference sequence). The CDR3 has 12 amino acids. Between the trimmed V and J ends, which lost 5 bases and 12 bases, there was a span of 19 bases. The CDR3 sequence: CSAPVGLLRTFF. The DNA for the CDR3 is TGCAGTGCTCCTGTTGGTTTATTGAGAACTTTCTTT.